The present T cell receptor (beta chain) was sequenced within a study of blood T cells in healthy people across ages. To note about this clonotype: Its target is unknown.

It was roughly 10 milliliters of peripheral blood that were drawn from each donor. Each sample provided at least 5.5 micrograms of extracted total RNA. With a J-beta primer mix and a sample-barcoded 5' primer, a second PCR ran about 7 to 12 cycles. TCRdb re-called the 5' RACE reads through MiXCR, storing one row per CDR3 protein. This table holds fewer than 900,000 distinct CDR3 sequences, 40% to 45% found once. Findings and caveats of the study: Comparison with aged donors showed that long-lived donors had more naive CD4+ cells and higher diversity.

The length of the CDR3 is 13 residues. Germline CDR1 and CDR2: MNHEY and SVGAGI. V was clipped by 6 bases and J by 2 bases, with 9 bases between them. The clonotype comes from a woman in her fifties or sixties in good health. The V gene is TRBV6-5, the J gene TRBJ2-3, with no clear D. What was sequenced was blood. The CDR3 DNA follows: TGTGCCAGCAGCGAGCCAGTCACAGATACGCAGTATTTT. It yields the protein CASSEPVTDTQYF.